The next 19 T cell receptor beta chains were all read from a single sample in a study of human T cells and chemical hapten exposure. Time point denoted: patch test 3, about 24 weeks after DPC sensitization. Treatment indicated: therapeutic diphenylcyclopropenone sensitization with weekly scalp DPC. TCRdb re-called the RACE reads through MiXCR, storing one row per CDR3 protein. Of about 200,000 distinct CDR3 sequences in the sample, more than 20% were seen once. The sample consisted of whole blood, taken in connection with sensitization to the hapten diphenylcyclopropenone (DPC). Every receptor here comes from a woman in her 40s with alopecia areata. Some clones in this sample may be carry-over from other donors' samples.

The CDR3 here is CASSQDPIRDRASNQPQHF. CDR3 in DNA: TGCGCCAGCAGCCAAGACCCGATCCGGGACAGGGCAAGCAATCAGCCCCAGCATTTT. The rearrangement uses TRBV4-1 and TRBJ1-5; 9 nucleotides match TRBD1. J was trimmed by 1 base and V by 0 bases; bases with no gene match: 10. This CDR3 contains 19 residues. Germline V gene lookup returns CDR1 MGHRA and CDR2 YSYEKL.

The rearrangement joins TRBV29-1 to TRBJ1-2; D not resolved. Between the trimmed V and J ends, which lost 2 bases and 4 bases, there was a span of 17 bases. The CDR3 covers 15 residues. From germline, CDR1 is SQVTM and CDR2 ANQGSEA. The CDR3: CSVEPGPGEGYGYTF. The CDR3 bases are TGCAGCGTTGAACCAGGACCTGGGGAAGGCTATGGCTACACCTTC.

This rearrangement joins TRBV7-8 to TRBJ2-1; 7 bases line up with TRBD2. V was clipped by 1 base and J by 4 bases; unmatched bases: 7. The germline gives CDR1 SGHVS, CDR2 FQNEAQ. This CDR3 is built from 16 residues. The CDR3 protein is CASSLVGGFRYNEQFF. DNA for the CDR3: TGTGCCAGCAGCTTAGTGGGGGGGTTTCGATACAATGAGCAGTTCTTC.

This clonotype was seen a few times. The chain combines TRBV19 with TRBJ1-2; D not certain. Per germline, CDR1 LNHDA and CDR2 SQIVND (reference sequence). This CDR3 comprises 14 residues. Trimming took off 9 bases at V and 1 base at J, with 15 bases between the two ends. The CDR3 region has the DNA TGTGCCAGCGGCGGGCCATTCCTTAACTATGGCTACACCTTC. Residues: CASGGPFLNYGYTF. Combining the CDR3 with reference TRBV19 and TRBJ1-2 gives the whole variable domain DGGITQSPKYLFRKEGQNVTLSCEQNLNHDAMYWYRQDPGQGLRLIYYSQIVNDFQKGDIAEGYSVSREKKESFPLTVTSAQKNPTAFYLCASGGPFLNYGYTFGSGTRLTVV.

The chain has TRBV4-3 and TRBJ1-2; 8 bases fit TRBD1. The CDR3 is made up of 16 amino acids. J lost 5 bases, V lost 2 bases, and 10 bases had no gene match. The germline gives CDR1 LGHNA, CDR2 YSLEER. In nucleotides, the CDR3 is TGCGCCAGCAGCCAATTAACAGGGGGGGTAACGTATGGCTACACCTTC. Translation: CASSQLTGGVTYGYTF.

The J gene is TRBJ2-7, the V gene TRBV5-1; 8 bases agree with TRBD1. CDR1 and CDR2 from the germline V gene are SGHRS and YFSETQ. The CDR3 spans 14 residues. Trimming took 5 bases from V and 4 from J; bases not matched to a gene: 8. Here the CDR3 reads CASSKDRGFYEQYF. DNA for the CDR3: TGCGCCAGCAGTAAAGACAGGGGCTTTTACGAGCAGTACTTC.

The chain recombines TRBV18 with TRBJ2-1; tentative D call: TRBD1 (5 bases). Germline CDR1 is KGHSH and CDR2 is LQKENI. V was cut by 3 bases and J by 8 bases, with 11 bases left in between. This CDR3 spans 13 amino acids. The CDR3 here is CASSPPGFDEQFF. The CDR3 nucleotides read TGTGCCAGCTCACCGCCAGGGTTTGATGAGCAGTTCTTC.

The V gene is TRBV27, the J gene TRBJ2-4; TRBD1 agrees at 10 bases. This CDR3 is 18 amino acids long. CDR1 is MNHEY, CDR2 SMNVEV, per germline (reference sequence). Germline trimming cut 9 bases from V and 0 bases from J; bases unmatched to any gene: 14. This CDR3 is CARPLRDRGDKAKNIQYF. The CDR3 nucleotides are TGTGCCAGACCTCTTCGGGACAGGGGCGATAAAGCCAAAAACATTCAGTACTTC.

This clonotype was observed a few times. The chain couples TRBV6-2 or TRBV6-3 to TRBJ2-4, with TRBD2 matching 7 bases. The V gene's germline CDR1 is MNHEY and CDR2 SVGEGT. V lost 6 bases to trimming and J lost 11 bases; unmatched junction nucleotides: 7. The CDR3 sequence is 12 residues long. CDR3 amino acids: CASSRLAGLQYF. The DNA for the CDR3 is TGTGCCAGCAGCAGACTAGCTGGACTTCAGTACTTC.

The chain employs TRBV5-1 and TRBJ2-5; D may be TRBD1 or TRBD2 (6 bases each). CDR1 and CDR2 (germline): SGHRS, YFSETQ. Trimming took off 0 bases at V and 7 bases at J, with 16 bases between the two ends. The CDR3 loop spans 15 amino acids. The CDR3 DNA follows: TGCGCCAGCAGCTTGGGTCTAGAAGGAGGGGGGACCCAGTACTTC. Translated: CASSLGLEGGGTQYF.

This clonotype was observed a handful of times. This chain uses TRBV20-1 with TRBJ2-4; D not certain. Germline V gene lookup returns CDR1 DFQATT and CDR2 SNEGSKA (reference sequence). There are 18 residues in the CDR3. Between the trimmed V and J ends, which lost 5 bases and 0 bases, there was a span of 23 bases. In DNA form, the CDR3 reads TGCAGTGCTTTAACCTCAGTTCGGCTAAGACTAGCCAAAAACATTCAGTACTTC. Translating it yields CSALTSVRLRLAKNIQYF.

This clonotype was detected only a few times. The CDR3 DNA is TGTGCCAGCAGACTCCAGGGGATCTATGGCTACACCTTC. It codes for CASRLQGIYGYTF. This sequence joins TRBV6-2 or TRBV6-3 and TRBJ1-2; perhaps TRBD1 as D (6 bases). The CDR3 spans 13 residues. V was clipped by 6 bases and J by 4 bases, with 12 bases between them. CDR1 and CDR2 (germline): MNHEY, SVGEGT.

V is TRBV7-9 and J is TRBJ1-4; D gene ambiguous. CDR1 SEHNR and CDR2 FQNEAQ come from the germline V gene (reference sequence). The CDR3 covers 14 residues. V shed 1 base and J shed 0 bases, with 3 bases lying between them. Here the CDR3 DNA reads TGTGCCAGCAGCTTAGACTCAACTAATGAAAAACTGTTTTTT. Protein: CASSLDSTNEKLFF.

The genes are TRBV9 and TRBJ1-1, with a weak D call TRBD1 (6 bases). The CDR3 spans 15 residues. The V and J ends lost 2 bases and 4 bases respectively, with 15 bases between them. Germline loops: CDR1 SGDLS, CDR2 YYNGEE. The chain's CDR3 is CASSVGGLLGTEAFF. The CDR3 DNA reads as TGTGCCAGCAGCGTTGGGGGGCTGTTGGGCACTGAAGCTTTCTTT.

The chain recombines TRBV3-1 with TRBJ1-2; D is perhaps TRBD1 (5 bases). Trimming pared 3 bases from V and 4 bases from J, leaving 9 bases between. Germline CDR1 is LGHDT and CDR2 is YNNKEL (reference sequence). The CDR3 consists of 13 residues. CDR3 nucleotide sequence: TGTGCCAGCAGCCAGGAGGGGTTCTATGGCTACACCTTC. Its protein is CASSQEGFYGYTF.

This clonotype has a handful of counts. The chain joins TRBV10-3 to TRBJ2-3; weak D call: TRBD1 (5 bases). The ends were cut back, 0 bases at V and 3 bases at J, with 10 bases in the middle. CDR3 length equals 15 residues. CDR1 ENHRY and CDR2 SYGVKD come from the germline V gene. In DNA form, the CDR3 reads TGTGCCATCAGTGAGTCAGGGGAATTGACAGATACGCAGTATTTT. This translates into CAISESGELTDTQYF.

The V gene is TRBV6-6, the J gene TRBJ2-6; D gene uncertain. This CDR3 comprises 15 residues. Trimming removed 5 bases at V and 1 base at J, with 9 bases between. Germline V gives CDR1 MNHNY, CDR2 SVGAGI (reference sequence). DNA for the CDR3: TGTGCCAGCAGTAACAGACTTTCTGGGGCCAACGTCCTGACTTTC. Its protein product is CASSNRLSGANVLTF.

The rearrangement uses TRBV10-3 and TRBJ2-3; D is possibly TRBD2 (6 bases). This CDR3 has 15 amino acids. Germline CDR1 and CDR2: ENHRY and SYGVKD. V shed 9 bases and J shed 2 bases, with 18 bases lying between them. DNA for the CDR3: TGTGCCATTGGGAGGCGGGGCCGGTTCACAGATACGCAGTATTTT. It encodes CAIGRRGRFTDTQYF.

This clonotype was seen repeatedly, ten times or more. This chain uses TRBV29-1 with TRBJ1-1, with D possibly matching TRBD1 (5 bases). Deletions cut 4 bases from V and 3 bases from J, with 9 bases between. The CDR3 runs to 12 residues. CDR1 and CDR2 (germline): SQVTM, ANQGSEA. CDR3 bases: TGCAGCGTTGCAGGGATGGACACTGAAGCTTTCTTT. It is translated as CSVAGMDTEAFF.